This T cell receptor beta chain came from a study of chemoradiotherapy in HPV16-positive cancers. This table comes from immunoSEQ multiplex PCR, and its TCRdb copy is limited to in-frame clones, with some not included. The sample carries about 3,300 clones, around 83% recorded once. Study findings and constraints: HPV-responsive T-cell expansion during chemoradiotherapy was linked to improved recurrence-free survival in HPV16-positive patients. Candidate HPV-specific clones and E7-related TCR motifs grew in tumor during treatment. Functional assays defining HPV-specific T cells used only a couple of HPV16-positive patients.

This CDR3 comprises 15 residues. The germline V gene encodes CDR1 LNHDA and CDR2 SQIVND (reference sequence). This clone was recorded only once. Antigen: not known. Sequence at one end of the junction differs from germline and may be a read error. This chain connects TRBV19 to TRBJ2-3; D not certain. This receptor was obtained from a human donor with HPV-associated anogenital cancer. The sequences come from tumor tissue, collected from a patient who underwent chemoradiotherapy. The chain's CDR3 is CASSLDRSGTDTQYF. In nucleotides, the CDR3 is TGTGCCAGTAGTTTAGATCGAAGCGGCACAGATACGCAGTATTTT.